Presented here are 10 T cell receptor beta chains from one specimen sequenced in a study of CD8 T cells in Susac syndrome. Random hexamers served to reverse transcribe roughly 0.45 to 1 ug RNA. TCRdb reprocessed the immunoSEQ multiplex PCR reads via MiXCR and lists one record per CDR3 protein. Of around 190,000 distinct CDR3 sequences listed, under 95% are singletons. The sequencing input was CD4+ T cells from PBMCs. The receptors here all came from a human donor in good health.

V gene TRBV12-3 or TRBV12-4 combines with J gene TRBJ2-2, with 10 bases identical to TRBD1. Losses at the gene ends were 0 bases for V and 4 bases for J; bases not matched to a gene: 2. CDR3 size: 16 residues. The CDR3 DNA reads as TGTGCCAGCAGTTTAGCGCGGACAGGGGGCACCGGGGAGCTGTTTTTT. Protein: CASSLARTGGTGELFF.

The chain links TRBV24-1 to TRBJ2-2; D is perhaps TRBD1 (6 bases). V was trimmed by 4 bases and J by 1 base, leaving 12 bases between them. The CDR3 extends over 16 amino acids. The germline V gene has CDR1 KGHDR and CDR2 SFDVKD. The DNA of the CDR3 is TGTGCCACCAGTGAGCCCACAGGGATGAACACCGGGGAGCTGTTTTTT. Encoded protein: CATSEPTGMNTGELFF.

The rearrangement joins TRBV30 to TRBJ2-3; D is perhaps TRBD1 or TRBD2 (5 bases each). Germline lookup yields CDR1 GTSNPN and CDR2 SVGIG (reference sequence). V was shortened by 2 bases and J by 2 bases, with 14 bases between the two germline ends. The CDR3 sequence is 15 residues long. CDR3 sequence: CAWSRDQAFTDTQYF. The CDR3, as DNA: TGTGCCTGGAGTCGGGACCAAGCTTTCACAGATACGCAGTATTTT.

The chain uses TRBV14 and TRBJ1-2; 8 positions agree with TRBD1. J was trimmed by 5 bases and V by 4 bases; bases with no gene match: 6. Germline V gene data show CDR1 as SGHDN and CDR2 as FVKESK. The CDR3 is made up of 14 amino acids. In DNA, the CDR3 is TGTGCCAGCAGCCTTGGACAGGGAGAATATGGCTACACCTTC. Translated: CASSLGQGEYGYTF.

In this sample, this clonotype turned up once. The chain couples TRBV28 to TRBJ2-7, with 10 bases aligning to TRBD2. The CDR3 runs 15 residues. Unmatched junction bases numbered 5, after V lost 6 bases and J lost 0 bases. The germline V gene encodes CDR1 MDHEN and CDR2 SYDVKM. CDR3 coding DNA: TGTGCCAGCAGATCAAGCGGGGGGGACTCCTACGAGCAGTACTTC. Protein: CASRSSGGDSYEQYF. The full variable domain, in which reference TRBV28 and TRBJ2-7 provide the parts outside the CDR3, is DVKVTQSSRYLVKRTGEKVFLECVQDMDHENMFWYRQDPGLGLRLIYFSYDVKMKEKGDIPEGYSVSREKKERFSLILESASTNQTSMYLCASRSSGGDSYEQYFGPGTRLTVT.

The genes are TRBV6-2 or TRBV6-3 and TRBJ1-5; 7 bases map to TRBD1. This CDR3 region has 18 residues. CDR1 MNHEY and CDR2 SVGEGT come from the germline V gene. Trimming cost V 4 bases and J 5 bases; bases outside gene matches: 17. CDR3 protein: CASSFPTGSGSPDQPQHF. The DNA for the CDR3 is TGTGCCAGCAGTTTCCCGACAGGGTCGGGGTCTCCGGATCAGCCCCAGCATTTT.

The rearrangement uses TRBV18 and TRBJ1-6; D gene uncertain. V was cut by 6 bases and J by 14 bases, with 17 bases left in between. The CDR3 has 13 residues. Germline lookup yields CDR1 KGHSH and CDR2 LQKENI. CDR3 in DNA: TGTGCCAGCTCCGACCGTGCTCTTCGGTCCCTCCACTTT. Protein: CASSDRALRSLHF.

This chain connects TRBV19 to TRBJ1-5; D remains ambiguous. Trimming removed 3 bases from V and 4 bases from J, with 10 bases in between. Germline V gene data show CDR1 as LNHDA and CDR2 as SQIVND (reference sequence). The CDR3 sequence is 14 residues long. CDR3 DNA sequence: TGTGCCAGTAGTATTTCCAGTATTAATCAGCCCCAGCATTTT. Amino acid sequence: CASSISSINQPQHF.

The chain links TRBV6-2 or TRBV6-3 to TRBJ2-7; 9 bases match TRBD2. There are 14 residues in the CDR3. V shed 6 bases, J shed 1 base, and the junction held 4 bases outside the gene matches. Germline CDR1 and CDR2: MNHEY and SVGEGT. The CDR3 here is CASSVAGDSYEQYF. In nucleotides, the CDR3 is TGTGCCAGCAGCGTAGCGGGGGATTCCTACGAGCAGTACTTC.

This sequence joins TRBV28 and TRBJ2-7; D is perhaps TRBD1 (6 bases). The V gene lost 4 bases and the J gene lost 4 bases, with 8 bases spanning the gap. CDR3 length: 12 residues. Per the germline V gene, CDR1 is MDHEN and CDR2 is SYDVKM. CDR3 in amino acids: CASSSDSYEQYV. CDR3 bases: TGTGCCAGCAGTTCGGACAGTTACGAGCAGTACGTC.